This TCR beta chain was recovered during a study of blood T cell repertoires in COVID-19. Whole-study context: Whether acute or convalescent, the COVID-19 samples came from the United States, Italy and Spain. T cells, B-cell-depleted T cells, or PBMCs provided the cDNA or gDNA that served as material.

Original data processing: Estimation of nucleated cell counts relied on the amplification of reference gene primers. Assay: immunoSEQ multiplex PCR; the TCRdb copy retains only in-frame clones and omits some. The V and J calls and clone size are taken from that table; D and trimming were inferred from the DNA. The table records about 260,000 clones, more than 90% of them present only once. V trimming: 5 bases; J trimming: 2 bases; junction bases outside the gene matches: 6. The CDR3 is made up of 15 amino acids. Germline loops: CDR1 SEHNR, CDR2 FQNEAQ (reference sequence). The receptor comes from a person aged 18 to 30 with COVID-19, enrolled during active disease. The sequenced sample was peripheral blood. The chain recombines TRBV7-9 with TRBJ2-3; TRBD1 agrees at 8 bases. CDR3 amino acids: CASSHRDRLTDTQYF. The CDR3 bases are TGTGCCAGCAGCCACCGGGACAGGCTCACAGATACGCAGTATTTT. The complete variable domain, with remaining parts taken from reference TRBV7-9 and TRBJ2-3, reads DTGVSQNPRHKITKRGQNVTFRCDPISEHNRLYWYRQTLGQGPEFLTYFQNEAQLEKSRLLSDRFSAERPKGSFSTLEIQRTEQGDSAMYLCASSHRDRLTDTQYFGPGTRLTVL.